The clone carrying this TCR beta chain has at least ten counts. These data belong to a study of T cells in Graves' hyperthyroidism and ophthalmopathy. Study summary: Blood from the periphery was taken at initial diagnosis, before any treatment.

It was RNA transcripts that yielded the amplified TCR beta CDR3 regions. An initial round of RT-PCR targeting the TCR CDR3 relied on the HTBI primer set. TCRdb itself ran the multiplex PCR reads through MiXCR, one entry per CDR3 protein. Among around 400,000 distinct CDR3 sequences listed, roughly 15% were seen once. The V end was cut by 5 bases, the J end by 5 bases, with 12 bases between. The V gene's germline CDR1 is KGHSH and CDR2 LQKENI. This CDR3 has 13 amino acids. A Clinical Activity Score of at least 3, a NOSPECS grade of at least 4 and a duration under 3 months were recorded in the ophthalmopathy patients. PBMCs came from less than 11 ml fresh peripheral blood.

This receptor was identified in a woman between 55 and 75 years old with Graves' ophthalmopathy. The J gene is TRBJ2-5, the V gene TRBV18; D gene unclear. Sequencing was done on a sample of blood. CDR3 in DNA: TGTGCCAGCTCAGCTAACCTTCGGGAGACCCAGTACTTC. Translation gives CASSANLRETQYF. Full variable domain (missing parts from reference TRBV18 and TRBJ2-5): NAGVMQNPRHLVRRRGQEARLRCSPMKGHSHVYWYRQLPEEGLKFMVYLQKENIIDESGMPKERFSAEFPKEGPSILRIQQVVRGDSAAYFCASSANLRETQYFGPGTRLLVL.